This TCR beta chain comes out of a study of T cell responses to AZD1222 COVID-19 vaccine. Study at large: Both about-4-week and about-12-week second-dose recipients were combined.

Study outcomes and limitations: Spike regions recognized by vaccine-associated CD4 TCRs spanned the protein, led by 160-218 and 743-854. Among AZD1222 vaccinees, only 5 to 7 were seropositive at baseline. Most donors were white British, females outnumbered males, and clonal diversity was possibly underestimated.

Clones were sequenced by immunoSEQ multiplex PCR, and TCRdb holds only the in-frame ones, with some missing. The top ten hold about 0.5% of the sample, which has under 300,000 clones, more than 80% seen once. This CDR3 has 15 residues. Looked up from germline, CDR1 is SGHAT and CDR2 is FQNNGV. Trimming at V came to 3 bases and at J to 7 bases, leaving 10 bases not matched to a gene. With regard to this clone: Its antigen remains unknown.

This rearrangement joins TRBV11-2 to TRBJ1-1, with 8 bases fitting TRBD1. The source was peripheral blood, collected on day 0 of AZD1222 vaccination. The receptor's source is an adult in good health. CDR3 coding DNA: TGTGCCAGCAGCTTCCACTCAGGGACAGGCCGTGAAGCTTTCTTT. It translates to CASSFHSGTGREAFF.